This record looks at one T cell receptor (beta chain) sequence and its context. The antigen remains unidentified. The data were obtained in a study of graft-versus-host responses after intestinal transplantation. Study context: Recipients had transplants, and these were multivisceral, liver-intestinal, or isolated intestinal.

Clones were sequenced by immunoSEQ multiplex PCR, and TCRdb holds only the in-frame ones, with some missing. The sample carries about 51,000 clones, 80% to 90% recorded once. Study-level results: There were GvH clones found in recipient marrow, and some of them appeared first in ileum or blood. With peak circulating GvH clone levels came an association with early post-transplant HvG declines.

V lost 0 bases and J 7 bases, leaving 13 bases between the germline ends. CDR1 is KGHSH and CDR2 is LQKENI in the germline V gene. The length of the CDR3 is 15 residues. This clonotype originated in a human donor who was the organ donor for an intestinal transplant. V usage is TRBV18 and J usage is TRBJ2-1; TRBD1 is a possible D gene (6 bases). The sample consisted of unstimulated CD4+ T cells sorted from spleen or lymph node cells, taken before transplant. CDR3 protein: CASSPPQGKGNEQFF. CDR3 in DNA: TGTGCCAGCTCACCACCCCAGGGGAAAGGGAATGAGCAGTTCTTC.